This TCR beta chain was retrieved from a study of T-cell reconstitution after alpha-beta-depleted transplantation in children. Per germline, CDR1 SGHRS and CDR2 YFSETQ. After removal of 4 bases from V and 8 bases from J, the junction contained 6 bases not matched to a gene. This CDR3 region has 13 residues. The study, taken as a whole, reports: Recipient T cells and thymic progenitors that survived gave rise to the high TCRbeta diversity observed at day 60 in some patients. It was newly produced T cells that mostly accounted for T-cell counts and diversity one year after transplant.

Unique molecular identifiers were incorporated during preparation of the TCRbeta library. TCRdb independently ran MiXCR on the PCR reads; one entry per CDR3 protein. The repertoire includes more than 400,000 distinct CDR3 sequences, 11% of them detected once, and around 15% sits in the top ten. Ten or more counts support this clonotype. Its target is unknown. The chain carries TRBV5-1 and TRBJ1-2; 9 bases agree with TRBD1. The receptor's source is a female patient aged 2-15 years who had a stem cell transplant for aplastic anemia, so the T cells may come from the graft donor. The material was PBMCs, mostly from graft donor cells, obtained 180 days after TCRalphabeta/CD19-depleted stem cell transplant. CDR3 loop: CASSPGQGNGYTF. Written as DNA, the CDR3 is TGCGCCAGCAGCCCGGGACAGGGAAACGGCTACACCTTC. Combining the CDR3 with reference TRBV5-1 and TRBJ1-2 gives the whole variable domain KAGVTQTPRYLIKTRGQQVTLSCSPISGHRSVSWYQQTPGQGLQFLFEYFSETQRNKGNFPGRFSGRQFSNSRSEMNVSTLELGDSALYLCASSPGQGNGYTFGSGTRLTVV.